Each of the 9 T cell receptor beta chains below was sequenced from the same sample in a study of cytomegalovirus exposure and HLA in healthy donors. The PCR contained 60 Vbeta and 13 Jbeta primers. Method: immunoSEQ multiplex PCR; TCRdb's copy keeps in-frame clones and lacks some. Among about 110,000 clones listed, over 60% were seen once. Sequenced sample: PBMCs. These receptors all come from a young man in good health and CMV-seropositive.

V and J are TRBV27 and TRBJ2-3, with 11 bases fitting TRBD2. Germline V CDR1 and CDR2: MNHEY, SMNVEV (reference sequence). J gave up 9 bases and V 5 bases, and 13 bases lay outside the gene matches. This CDR3 contains 16 residues. As DNA, the CDR3 is TGTGCCAGCAGTCTTCCTCCTAGCGGGGGGAGAGGGACGCAGTATTTT. It translates to CASSLPPSGGRGTQYF.

In regard to this clone: The junction and the germline gene differ at one end; a read error may be behind it. The chain links TRBV5-1 to TRBJ1-2; tentatively, D is TRBD1 (5 bases). The CDR3 is 14 residues long. CDR1 SGHRS and CDR2 YFSETQ come from the germline V gene. CDR3 DNA sequence: TGCGCCAGCAGCTTGGGGCAGGGTTCAGGTGGCTACCCCTTC. Translating gives CASSLGQGSGGYPF.

About this clone itself: This specimen includes other DNA sequences encoding the same CDR3. The V call is TRBV6-5, the J call TRBJ1-2, with 7 bases that match TRBD1. Germline assignment: CDR1 MNHEY and CDR2 SVGAGI. Trimming removed 8 bases from V and 4 bases from J; junction bases left unmatched: 1. The CDR3 sequence is 11 residues long. The DNA for the CDR3 is TGTGCCAGCGCAGGGGGCTATGGCTACACCTTC. Its protein product is CASAGGYGYTF.

The gene calls are TRBV28 and TRBJ1-5, with D possibly TRBD1 on 5 matching bases. V was shortened by 6 bases and J by 3 bases, with 15 bases between the two germline ends. The CDR3 is 15 amino acids. CDR1 is MDHEN and CDR2 is SYDVKM in the germline V gene. The CDR3 region is CASRGGDRFNQPQHF. Here the CDR3 DNA reads TGTGCCAGCAGGGGGGGTGACAGATTCAATCAGCCCCAGCATTTT. Full variable domain (rest looked up from reference TRBV28 and TRBJ1-5): DVKVTQSSRYLVKRTGEKVFLECVQDMDHENMFWYRQDPGLGLRLIYFSYDVKMKEKGDIPEGYSVSREKKERFSLILESASTNQTSMYLCASRGGDRFNQPQHFGDGTRLSIL.

This clone appeared a single time. The V call is TRBV28, the J call TRBJ1-2, with 7 nucleotides matching TRBD1. V was clipped by 5 bases and J by 2 bases; unmatched bases: 5. The CDR3 runs to 14 residues. Germline V gene data show CDR1 as MDHEN and CDR2 as SYDVKM. CDR3 DNA sequence: TGTGCCAGCAGTCAGGGGGTTAGAAACTATGGCTACACCTTC. Residues: CASSQGVRNYGYTF.

The chain links TRBV7-6 to TRBJ1-5, with D perhaps matching TRBD1 (5 bases). Germline V lookup: CDR1 SGHVS, CDR2 FNYEAQ. V lost 5 bases and J lost 5, with 16 bases in between. The CDR3 runs to 15 residues. The CDR3 nucleotides are TGTGCCAGCAGCCCCCAGGATGGGGCTGATCAGCCCCAGCATTTT. Translating it yields CASSPQDGADQPQHF.

This clone has just a few counts. The genes are TRBV4-1 and TRBJ2-1; TRBD1 might be the D (6 bases). The CDR3 loop spans 14 amino acids. CDR1 and CDR2 from the germline V gene are MGHRA and YSYEKL. Trimming took off 3 bases at V and 7 bases at J, with 13 bases between the two ends. CDR3 in amino acids: CASSHGQSLNEQFF. CDR3 DNA: TGCGCCAGCAGCCACGGACAGAGTTTGAATGAGCAGTTCTTC.

This chain uses TRBV6-5 with TRBJ2-7; TRBD1 might be the D (6 bases). This CDR3 is 14 amino acids long. The V end lost 5 bases, the J end lost 6 bases, and 17 bases lay between the germline ends. Germline assignment: CDR1 MNHEY and CDR2 SVGAGI. CDR3 nucleotides: TGTGCCAGCAGTCCCGGGACATACGCGAGCGAGCAGTACTTC. This codes for CASSPGTYASEQYF.

J is TRBJ2-3 and V is TRBV7-2, with 7 bases that match TRBD1. The CDR3 covers 15 residues. Germline V gives CDR1 SGHTA, CDR2 FQGNSA. J gave up 2 bases and V 2 bases, and 4 bases lay outside the gene matches. CDR3 region: CASSLTDRTTDTQYF. CDR3 nucleotide sequence: TGTGCCAGCAGCTTAACGGACAGGACCACAGATACGCAGTATTTT.